These 9 T cell receptor beta chains were sequenced from one sample in a study of cytomegalovirus exposure and HLA in healthy donors. Sequencing was performed with immunoSEQ multiplex PCR; in TCRdb, only in-frame clones are kept and a portion is missing. The data show tens of thousands of clones, with 84% seen just once and around 10% held by the top ten. The sequenced material came from PBMCs. The origin of the receptors is a woman younger than 35 in good health and CMV-seropositive.

This rearrangement joins TRBV19 to TRBJ1-2; TRBD1 matches 7 bases. The CDR3 extends over 13 amino acids. In germline, CDR1 is LNHDA, CDR2 SQIVND (reference sequence). The V segment lost 6 bases and the J segment 4 bases; nucleotides outside the gene matches: 5. CDR3 region: CASSFGTVYGYTF. The DNA for the CDR3 is TGTGCCAGTAGCTTCGGGACAGTCTATGGCTACACCTTC.

J is TRBJ2-3 and V is TRBV2; weak D call: TRBD1 (6 bases). This CDR3 contains 12 residues. Germline V gives CDR1 SNHLY, CDR2 FYNNEI. The V end lost 11 bases, the J end lost 5 bases, and 14 bases lay between the germline ends. The CDR3 DNA follows: TGTGCCGGCCAGGGGTTGGGAGATACGCAGTATTTT. Protein: CAGQGLGDTQYF.

The CDR3 loop is CASRQDVGYSNQPQHF. The CDR3 bases are TGTGCCAGCCGACAGGACGTGGGCTATAGCAATCAGCCCCAGCATTTT. The chain joins TRBV2 to TRBJ1-5; maybe TRBD1 (6 bases). V lost 8 bases and J 0 bases, leaving 17 bases between the germline ends. CDR3 length: 16 amino acids. CDR1 and CDR2 (germline): SNHLY, FYNNEI. Variable domain in full (rest from reference TRBV2 and TRBJ1-5): EPEVTQTPSHQVTQMGQEVILRCVPISNHLYFYWYRQILGQKVEFLVSFYNNEISEKSEIFDDQFSVERPDGSNFTLKIRSTKLEDSAMYFCASRQDVGYSNQPQHFGDGTRLSIL.

This chain uses TRBV7-2 with TRBJ2-2, with a weak D call TRBD2 (5 bases). Trimming stripped 5 bases from V and 7 bases from J, with 14 bases between. This CDR3 comprises 14 residues. From germline, CDR1 is SGHTA and CDR2 FQGNSA. CDR3 in amino acids: CASSPRVGGGELFF. The CDR3 nucleotides are TGTGCCAGCAGCCCGCGGGTCGGCGGCGGGGAGCTGTTTTTT.

CDR3 bases: TGCGCCAGCAGCCAACCGACCCGCAGGCGAGCTAACTATGGCTACACCTTC. Encoded protein: CASSQPTRRRANYGYTF. The rearrangement joins TRBV4-1 to TRBJ1-2; D is uncertain. V was pared by 2 bases and J by 0 bases, with 16 bases between. The CDR3 runs to 17 residues. CDR1 MGHRA and CDR2 YSYEKL come from the germline V gene.

The rearrangement joins TRBV19 to TRBJ2-2; D is ambiguous. CDR3 length: 15 amino acids. Trimming shortened V by 1 base and J by 5 bases, and 11 bases separated the two germline ends. Germline CDR1 is LNHDA and CDR2 is SQIVND (reference sequence). CDR3 bases: TGTGCCAGTAGTATAGCCCAGCCCAGGACCGGGGAGCTGTTTTTT. As protein: CASSIAQPRTGELFF.

The chain is built from TRBV4-1 and TRBJ1-5; TRBD1 might be the D (5 bases). The CDR3 totals 19 residues. Germline V CDR1 and CDR2: MGHRA, YSYEKL. Trimming removed 2 bases at V and 3 bases at J, with 23 bases between. For the CDR3, the DNA is TGCGCCAGCAGCCAAAGGGGTCATGGGCAGACAAGACTCAATCAGCCCCAGCATTTT. Its translation is CASSQRGHGQTRLNQPQHF.

The chain joins TRBV18 to TRBJ2-3, with 9 bases aligning to TRBD1. Germline-derived CDR1 and CDR2 are KGHSH and LQKENI. The CDR3 runs 17 residues. V shed 11 bases, J shed 3 bases, and the junction held 18 bases outside the gene matches. CDR3 coding DNA: TGTGCCGGCAAGCCGGGACAGGGCAGTTTATTGACAGATACGCAGTATTTT. It is translated as CAGKPGQGSLLTDTQYF.

This sequence joins TRBV7-9 and TRBJ1-4, with D tentatively TRBD1 (6 bases). The CDR3 contains 16 residues. V was shortened by 5 bases and J by 0 bases, with 13 bases between the two germline ends. Looked up from germline, CDR1 is SEHNR and CDR2 is FQNEAQ (reference sequence). CDR3 amino acids: CASSQDSLATNEKLFF. Written as DNA, the CDR3 is TGTGCCAGCAGCCAGGACAGTTTAGCAACTAATGAAAAACTGTTTTTT.